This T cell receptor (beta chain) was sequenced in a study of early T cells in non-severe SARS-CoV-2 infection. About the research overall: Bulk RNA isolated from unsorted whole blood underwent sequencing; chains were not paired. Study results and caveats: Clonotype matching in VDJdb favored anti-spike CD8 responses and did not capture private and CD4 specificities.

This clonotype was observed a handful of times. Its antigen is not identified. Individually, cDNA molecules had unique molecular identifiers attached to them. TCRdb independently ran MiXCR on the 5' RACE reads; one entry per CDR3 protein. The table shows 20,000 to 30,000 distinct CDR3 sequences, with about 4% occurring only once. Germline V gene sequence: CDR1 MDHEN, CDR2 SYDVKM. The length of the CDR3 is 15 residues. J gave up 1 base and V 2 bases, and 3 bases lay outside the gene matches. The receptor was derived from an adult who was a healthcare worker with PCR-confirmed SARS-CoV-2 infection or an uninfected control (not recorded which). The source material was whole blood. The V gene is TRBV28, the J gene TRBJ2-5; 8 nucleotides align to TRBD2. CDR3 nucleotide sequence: TGTGCCAGCAGTTTAGTGCGGGAGGTCCAAGAGACCCAGTACTTC. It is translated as CASSLVREVQETQYF.